This TCR beta chain was identified in a study of blood T cell repertoires in COVID-19. The wider study: Acute and convalescent COVID-19 samples came from the United States, Italy and Spain. PBMCs, B-cell-depleted T cells, or T cells provided the cDNA or gDNA that made up the material.

As processed by the authors: Reference gene primer amplification yielded estimated nucleated cell counts. Clones were sequenced by immunoSEQ multiplex PCR, and TCRdb holds only the in-frame ones, with some missing. V, J and clone size derive from that table, while D and trimming were established from the DNA sequence. The profile shows 130,000 or so clones, about four fifths of them singletons. This receptor was obtained from a human donor in a cohort sampled during active COVID-19. Sequences were obtained from peripheral blood.

Written as DNA, the CDR3 is TGTGCCAGCAGTCCCGGGTCAAGATCGGGTGAAGCTTTCTTT. Its translation: CASSPGSRSGEAFF. The chain employs TRBV3-1 (or the pseudogene TRBV3-2) and TRBJ1-1; D is unresolved. The CDR3 extends over 14 amino acids. Germline CDR1 LGHDT, CDR2 YNNKEL (reference sequence). Between the trimmed V and J ends, which lost 6 bases and 7 bases, there was a span of 18 bases.